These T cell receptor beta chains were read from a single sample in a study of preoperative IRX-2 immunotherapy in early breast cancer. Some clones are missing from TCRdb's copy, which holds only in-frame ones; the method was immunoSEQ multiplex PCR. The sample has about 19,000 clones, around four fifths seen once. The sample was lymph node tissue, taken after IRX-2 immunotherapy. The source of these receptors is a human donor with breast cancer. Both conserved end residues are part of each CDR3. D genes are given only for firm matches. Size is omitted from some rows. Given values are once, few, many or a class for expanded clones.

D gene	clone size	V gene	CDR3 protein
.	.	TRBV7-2	CASSLGQAGELFF
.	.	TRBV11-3	CASSPLGLSSYNEQFF
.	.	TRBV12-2	CALDRGSGSAEQYF
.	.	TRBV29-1	CSVEYEAGKRETQYF
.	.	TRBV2	CASRDSAGVNEQFF
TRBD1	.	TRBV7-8	CARSLGTGGFYEQYF
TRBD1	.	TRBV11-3	CASSSNRGGGNTIYF
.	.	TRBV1	CASSQDPQELAGDTTDTQYF
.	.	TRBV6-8	CATSSQSSYNEQFF
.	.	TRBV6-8	CASSRRVGNTEAFF
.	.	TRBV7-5	CASSLNRDNYGYTF
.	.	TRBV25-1	CASSVGSLNTEAFF
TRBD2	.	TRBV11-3	CASSLDSGRLNEQYF
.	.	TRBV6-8	CASSRQASYEQYF
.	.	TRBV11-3	CASSSSSGTDTQYF
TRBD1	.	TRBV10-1	CASSGMGQAEETQYF
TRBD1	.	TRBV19	CASSIGQAYEQYF
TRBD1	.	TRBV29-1	CSVPRPGTGGLDEQFF
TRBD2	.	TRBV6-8	CASSPGTSGRGYEQYF
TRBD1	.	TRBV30	CAWRAQGVYEQYF
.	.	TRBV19	CASSFAGPDTQYF
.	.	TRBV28	CASTLGSSGNTIYF
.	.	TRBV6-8	CASTSGTQETQYF
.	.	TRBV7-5	CASSSEVRVRETQYF
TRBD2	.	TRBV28	CASSTSGQETQYF
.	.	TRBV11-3	CASSAGGGTGELFF
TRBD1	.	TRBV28	CASSLDRDDYGYTF
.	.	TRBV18	CASSPLGQMNTEAFF
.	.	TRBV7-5	CASSLTTGTQNIQYF
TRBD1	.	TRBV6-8	CASRQGLNQPQHF
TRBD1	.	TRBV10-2	CASSESGGNSPLHF
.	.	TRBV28	CASSSLVSGYTF
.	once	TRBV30	CAWSQGGRYNTEAFF
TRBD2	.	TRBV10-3	CAISDTSGSNEQFF
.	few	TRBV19	CASSATDTQYF
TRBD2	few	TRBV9	CASRRDYPSSYNEQFF
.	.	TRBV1	CASSHAQGVDGYTF
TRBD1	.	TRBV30	CACPHRGPEKLFF
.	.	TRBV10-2	CASSVLSNTEAFF
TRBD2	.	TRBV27	CASSLRLAGGYNEQFF
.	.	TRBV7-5	CASSDGHGSYNEQFF
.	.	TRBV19	CASSISTASTDTQYF
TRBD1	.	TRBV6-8	CASSYSDRAKAFF
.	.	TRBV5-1	CASSSRRTGSTDTQYF
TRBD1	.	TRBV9	CASSYRGMAGNTIYF
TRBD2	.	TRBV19	CASTDGLAGVVEQFF
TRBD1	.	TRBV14	CASSQPGQGIDEQFF
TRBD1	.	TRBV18	CASSPLQGDYGYTF
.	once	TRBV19	CASSSGAGEQYF
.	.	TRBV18	CASSFSLNEQFF
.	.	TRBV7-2	CASSTYTYNEQFF
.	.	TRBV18	CASSPPQLAGTDTQYF
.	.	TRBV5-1	CASSLTPWGNTIYF
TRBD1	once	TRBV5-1	CASSLTGQGGYEQYF